This T cell receptor (beta chain) was recovered during a study of high-grade serous ovarian cancer treatment subgroups. Clones were sequenced by immunoSEQ multiplex PCR, and TCRdb holds only the in-frame ones, with some missing. This table has around 16,000 clones, under 85% appearing once. This clone has only a few counts. Tumor tissue was taken before any definitive surgery or chemotherapy was given. Germline CDR1 LNHDA, CDR2 SQIVND (reference sequence). The CDR3 extends over 18 amino acids. With V trimmed by 6 bases and J by 4 bases, 13 bases remained unmatched. This TCR derives from a human donor with high-grade serous ovarian cancer. The rearrangement links TRBV19 to TRBJ1-5, with TRBD1 matching over 12 bases. Material for sequencing was tumor tissue. CDR3 DNA: TGTGCCAGTAGAAGGTGGAGGGACAGGGGGCTTGGGAATCAGCCCCAGCATTTT. It is translated as CASRRWRDRGLGNQPQHF.